This T cell receptor beta chain was profiled in a study of molecular identifiers for immune sequencing clone quantification. Using a CD8+CD4-CCR7+CD45RA+ phenotype, naive CD8 T cells were sorted. The CDR3 runs to 15 residues. The germline gives CDR1 MNHEY, CDR2 SVGAGI. V shed 6 bases and J shed 7 bases, with 22 bases lying between them. Each CDR3 protein is one row after TCRdb ran MiXCR on the PCR reads. In the table there are just under 20,000 distinct CDR3 sequences, roughly 22% of which are singletons. The sample was naive CD8+ T cells from blood, with Jurkat cell RNA spiked in. Subset indicated: FACS-sorted CD8+CD4-CCR7+CD45RA+ naive T cells. The V gene is TRBV6-5, the J gene TRBJ2-7; no firm D call. This clonotype originated in a human donor in good health. Some libraries in this study had Jurkat cell RNA spiked in. Here the CDR3 reads CASSPTRTGFWEQYF. The CDR3 DNA reads as TGTGCCAGCAGCCCCACACGGACGGGCTTTTGGGAGCAGTACTTC.